This TCR beta chain stems from a study of T cells in Graves' hyperthyroidism and ophthalmopathy. The investigators amplified TCR beta CDR3 regions from RNA transcripts. In the first-round RT-PCR of the TCR CDR3, the HTBI primer set was used. Each CDR3 protein gets one entry after TCRdb re-called the multiplex PCR reads with MiXCR. The sample has a few hundred thousand distinct CDR3 sequences, about 20% seen once. Diagnosis relied on clinical symptoms, serum thyroxine and TRAb, thyroid ultrasound and orbital computed tomography. V gave up 6 bases and J gave up 2 bases, with 13 bases separating them. Germline loops: CDR1 DFQATT, CDR2 SNEGSKA (reference sequence). This CDR3 has 14 amino acids.

The rearrangement joins TRBV20-1 to TRBJ2-2, with D maybe TRBD1 (6 bases). Input material: blood. This receptor was taken from a man younger than 35 with Graves' hyperthyroidism. CDR3 sequence reads: CSAVQGGNTGELFF. DNA for the CDR3: TGCAGTGCCGTACAGGGTGGCAACACCGGGGAGCTGTTTTTT.